The 14 T cell receptor beta chains below come from one sample, sequenced in a study of T cell clonality in common variable immunodeficiency. The data were produced by immunoSEQ multiplex PCR, yet TCRdb's version contains in-frame clones alone and is incomplete. Altogether 50,000 or so clones were found in the sample, and no singletons occur. The source material was peripheral blood mononuclear cells. The origin of the receptors is a person aged 18 to 70 in good health.

In this sample, this clone turned up many times. From the germline J gene comes the end of the CDR3, since the read stops 3 residues before it. V usage is TRBV7-3 and J usage is TRBJ2-1; TRBD2 agrees at 11 bases. Germline CDR1 reads SGHTA; CDR2 reads FQGTGA. CDR3 length: 16 residues. With V trimmed by 1 base and J by 7 bases, 6 bases remained unmatched. The CDR3: CASSLIGTSGGNEQFF. The part of the CDR3 DNA that was read is TGTGCCAGCAGCTTAATTGGGACTAGCGGAGGGAATGAG.

This clone came up many times. The observed sequence ends 3 residues before the CDR3 terminus, with the missing tail filled in from the germline J gene. The chain is built from TRBV2 and TRBJ1-4; D gene uncertain. V lost 4 bases and J lost 0, with 6 bases in between. Germline V gene data show CDR1 as SNHLY and CDR2 as FYNNEI. The CDR3 runs 14 residues. CDR3 bases read: TGTGCCAGCAGTGGACACCCAACTAATGAAAAA. This gives the protein CASSGHPTNEK. The whole CDR3 sequence is CASSGHPTNEKLFF.

This clone was seen at least ten times. The DNA read from the CDR3 is TGTGCCAGCAGCTTGGACAGGGGGTCCTACAATGAG. This encodes CASSLDRGSYNE. The complete CDR3 protein is CASSLDRGSYNEQFF. This chain links TRBV5-4 with TRBJ2-1, with 8 bases matching TRBD1. Read data end 3 residues before the CDR3 end; the end is taken from the germline J gene. The germline gives CDR1 SGHNT, CDR2 YYREEE (reference sequence). The CDR3 extends over 15 amino acids. The V segment lost 0 bases and the J segment 1 base; nucleotides outside the gene matches: 0. The full variable domain, in which reference TRBV5-4 and TRBJ2-1 provide the parts outside the CDR3, is ETGVTQSPTHLIKTRGQQVTLRCSSQSGHNTVSWYQQALGQGPQFIFQYYREEENGRGNFPPRFSGLQFPNYSSELNVNALELDDSALYLCASSLDRGSYNEQFFGPGTRLTVL.

This clone was detected many times. The sequenced fragment ends 3 residues before the CDR3 boundary, so the rest is inferred from the germline J gene. The chain has TRBV12-3 or TRBV12-4 and TRBJ2-2, with 13 bases that match TRBD2. The length of the CDR3 is 17 residues. With V trimmed by 9 bases and J by 4 bases, 11 bases remained unmatched. This chain's CDR3 is CASLPLGLAGFTGELFF. CDR3 DNA, as far as it was read: TGTGCCAGTTTACCCTTGGGACTAGCGGGATTCACCGGGGAG.

This clone was observed many times. Coverage ceases 3 residues before the CDR3 finishes, and the germline J gene fills in the end. The V call is TRBV7-8, the J call TRBJ2-2; 7 bases match TRBD2. The CDR3 runs 17 residues. CDR1 SGHVS and CDR2 FQNEAQ come from the germline V gene. V lost 3 bases, J lost 4 bases, and 11 bases stayed unmatched. The DNA read from the CDR3 is TGTGCCAGCAGCTTTGGCGGCGGGAGCTTGGCCACCGGGGAG. It translates to CASSFGGGSLATGE. In full, the CDR3 reads CASSFGGGSLATGELFF.

There are many counts of this clone. The read finishes 3 residues shy of the CDR3 end, and the germline J gene is used to complete it. The rearrangement uses TRBV3-1 (or the pseudogene TRBV3-2) and TRBJ2-3; a weak D match, TRBD2 (5 bases). CDR3 length: 14 amino acids. Germline CDR1 LGHDT, CDR2 YNNKEL (reference sequence). V lost 6 bases and J 2 bases, leaving 12 bases between the germline ends. The covered CDR3 bases are TGTGCCAGCAGACTAGGAACGAACACAGATACG. Its translation is CASRLGTNTDT. The CDR3 in full is CASRLGTNTDTQYF.

This clone occurred many times. The read ends 3 residues early relative to the CDR3; the germline J gene fills the gap. The chain carries TRBV29-1 and TRBJ1-2; weak D call: TRBD1 (6 bases). The CDR3 is 14 residues long. Germline V CDR1 and CDR2: SQVTM, ANQGSEA. Trimming left V 7 bases short and J 2 bases short, with 17 bases between. The CDR3 loop reads CSDLREGGNYGYTF. The sequenced CDR3 bases are TGCAGCGACCTAAGGGAGGGGGGGAACTATGGC.

This clone was counted many times. The read finishes 3 residues shy of the CDR3 end, and the germline J gene is used to complete it. The gene calls are TRBV7-2 and TRBJ1-5; no reliable D call. CDR1 and CDR2 (germline): SGHTA, FQGNSA. The CDR3 has 13 residues. Trimming pared 2 bases from V and 6 bases from J, leaving 8 bases between. CDR3 DNA (partial): TGTGCCAGCAGCTTAACCAGAAGTCAGCCC. It yields the protein CASSLTRSQP. The CDR3 in full is CASSLTRSQPQHF.

This clone was counted at least ten times. The CDR3 extends 3 residues past the end of the read, so its final part is completed from the germline J gene. This chain joins TRBV19 and TRBJ2-3, with TRBD2 matching over 9 bases. Germline CDR1 LNHDA, CDR2 SQIVND (reference sequence). The V gene end was trimmed by 3 bases and the J gene end by 6 bases; junction bases not matched to a gene: 10. The CDR3 is 16 residues long. The CDR3 is CASSIGLAGVFDTQYF. The CDR3 DNA, read in part, is TGTGCCAGTAGTATTGGCTTAGCGGGAGTTTTTGATACG.

Ten or more counts support this clone. The CDR3 goes on 3 residues after the read ends, and that part is filled in from the germline J gene. The J gene is TRBJ2-2, the V gene TRBV5-4, with a weak D call TRBD1 (5 bases). The germline CDR1 and CDR2 sequences are SGHNT and YYREEE (reference sequence). The CDR3 totals 15 residues. The V end lost 5 bases, the J end lost 6 bases, and 17 bases lay between the germline ends. This chain's CDR3 is CASSSDPWGPGELFF. CDR3 DNA (partial): TGTGCCAGCAGTTCGGACCCGTGGGGCCCCGGGGAG. The complete variable domain, with remaining parts taken from reference TRBV5-4 and TRBJ2-2, reads ETGVTQSPTHLIKTRGQQVTLRCSSQSGHNTVSWYQQALGQGPQFIFQYYREEENGRGNFPPRFSGLQFPNYSSELNVNALELDDSALYLCASSSDPWGPGELFFGEGSRLTVL.

This clone has a count of ten or more. The missing CDR3 end, 3 residues past where the read stops, is filled in from the germline J gene. The V and J genes are TRBV4-1 and TRBJ2-5; 11 bases agree with TRBD2. CDR3 length: 18 residues. Per the germline V gene, CDR1 is MGHRA and CDR2 is YSYEKL. The V segment lost 0 bases and the J segment 5 bases; nucleotides outside the gene matches: 11. The CDR3 DNA, read in part, is TGCGCCAGCAGCCAAGATATCGTTGGTAGCGGGAGGGTTGAGACC. The encoded protein is CASSQDIVGSGRVET. The whole CDR3 region reads CASSQDIVGSGRVETQYF.

This clone showed up many times. The CDR3 goes on 3 residues after the read ends, and that part is filled in from the germline J gene. This specimen includes other DNA sequences encoding the same CDR3. The V gene is TRBV14, the J gene TRBJ2-7; TRBD2 matches 12 bases. CDR3 length: 15 amino acids. CDR1 is SGHDN and CDR2 is FVKESK in the germline V gene. V lost 2 bases, J lost 4 bases, and 3 bases stayed unmatched. The CDR3 reads CASSQLAGGPYEQYF. The DNA read from the CDR3 is TGTGCCAGCAGCCAACTAGCGGGAGGGCCATACGAG.

This clone came up many times. Read coverage stops 3 residues before the CDR3 terminus; the germline J gene supplies the remainder. The chain carries TRBV6-1 and TRBJ1-1; unclear D gene. CDR3 length: 14 amino acids. CDR1 MNHNS and CDR2 SASEGT come from the germline V gene. V lost 1 base to trimming and J lost 1 base, with 7 bases between them. The CDR3 reads CASSEVAGNTEAFF. CDR3 DNA (partial): TGTGCCAGCAGTGAAGTGGCAGGGAACACTGAA.

This clone was recorded at least ten times. The read ends 3 residues before the CDR3 terminus; that terminus is restored from the germline J gene. The chain uses TRBV5-1 and TRBJ1-1; possibly TRBD1 for D (6 bases). The germline V and J ends were trimmed by 7 bases and 2 bases, with 12 bases remaining between them. This CDR3 is 13 amino acids long. Germline V gene sequence: CDR1 SGHRS, CDR2 YFSETQ. CDR3 sequence: CASSGQTNTEAFF. CDR3 DNA (partial): TGCGCCAGCTCTGGACAGACCAACACTGAA.